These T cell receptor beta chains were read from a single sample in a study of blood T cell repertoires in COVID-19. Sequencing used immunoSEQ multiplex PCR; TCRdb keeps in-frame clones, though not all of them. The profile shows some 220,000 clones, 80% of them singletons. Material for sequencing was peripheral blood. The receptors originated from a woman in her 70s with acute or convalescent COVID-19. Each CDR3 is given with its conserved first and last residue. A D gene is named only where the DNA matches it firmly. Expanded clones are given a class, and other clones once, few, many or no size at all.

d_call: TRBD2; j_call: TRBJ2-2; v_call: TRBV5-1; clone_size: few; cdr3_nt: TGCGCCAGCAGCTTGTTGACTAGCGGGGGGGCGACCACCGGGGAGCTGTTTTTT; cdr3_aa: CASSLLTSGGATTGELFF
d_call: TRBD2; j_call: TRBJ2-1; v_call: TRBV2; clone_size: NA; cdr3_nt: TGTGCCAGCACCCGGGACTATACCAACAATGAGCAGTTCTTC; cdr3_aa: CASTRDYTNNEQFF
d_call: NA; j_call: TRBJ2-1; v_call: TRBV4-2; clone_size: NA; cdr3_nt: TGTGCCAGCAGCCAGGGGGGGGCGGCCTACAATGAGCAGTTCTTC; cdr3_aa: CASSQGGAAYNEQFF
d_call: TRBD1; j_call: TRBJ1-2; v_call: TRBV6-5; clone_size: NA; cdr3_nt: TGTGCCAGCAGTATTTCGGGACAGGGGTCCTATGGCTACACCTTC; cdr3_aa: CASSISGQGSYGYTF
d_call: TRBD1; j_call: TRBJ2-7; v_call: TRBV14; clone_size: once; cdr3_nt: TGTGCCAGCAGCCAAGTGGACAGGGCTTACTACGAGCAGTACTTC; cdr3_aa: CASSQVDRAYYEQYF
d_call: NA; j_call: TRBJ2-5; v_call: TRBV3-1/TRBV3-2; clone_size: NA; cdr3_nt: TGTGCCAGCAGCCAAGCCGGGGGAATACCGGAGACCCAGTACTTC; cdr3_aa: CASSQAGGIPETQYF
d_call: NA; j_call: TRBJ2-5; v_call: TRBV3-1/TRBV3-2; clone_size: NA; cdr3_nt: TGTGCCAGCAGCCAAGATGAGAGGGGGGGGAAGACCCAGTACTTC; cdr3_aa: CASSQDERGGKTQYF
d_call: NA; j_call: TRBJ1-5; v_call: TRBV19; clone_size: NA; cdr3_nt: TGTGCCAGTAGTACGACAGGAATTAGCAATCAGCCCCAGCATTTT; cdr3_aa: CASSTTGISNQPQHF
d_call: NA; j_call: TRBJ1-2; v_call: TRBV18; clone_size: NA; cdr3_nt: TGTGCCAGCTCACCAGATTCACGAGGTGGAAGCTACTATGGCTACACCTTC; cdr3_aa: CASSPDSRGGSYYGYTF
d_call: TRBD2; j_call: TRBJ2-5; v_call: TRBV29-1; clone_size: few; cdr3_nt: TGCAGCGTTGAAAGGCTAGCGGGCCCCAAGACCCAGTACTTC; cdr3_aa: CSVERLAGPKTQYF
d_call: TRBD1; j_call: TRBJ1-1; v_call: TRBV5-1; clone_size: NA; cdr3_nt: TGCGCCAGCAGCTTAAACCCTCAGCAGGGGGAGGCTTTCTTT; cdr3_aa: CASSLNPQQGEAFF
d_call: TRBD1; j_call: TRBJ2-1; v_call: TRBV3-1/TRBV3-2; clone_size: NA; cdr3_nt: TGTGCCAGCAGCCCTATGGTAGGGGGCGGGGAGCAGTTCTTC; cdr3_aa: CASSPMVGGGEQFF
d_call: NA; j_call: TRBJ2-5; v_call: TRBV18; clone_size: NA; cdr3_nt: TGTGCCAGCTCACCACGGGTGGACAAGACCCAGTACTTC; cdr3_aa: CASSPRVDKTQYF
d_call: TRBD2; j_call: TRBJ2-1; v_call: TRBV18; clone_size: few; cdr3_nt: TGTGCCAGCTCACCAGGGCTAGCGGGTAACAATGAGCAGTTCTTC; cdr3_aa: CASSPGLAGNNEQFF
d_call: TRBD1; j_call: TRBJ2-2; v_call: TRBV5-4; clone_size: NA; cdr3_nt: TGTGCCAGCAGCAGCAAACAGGGGAATGTCGCCGGGGAGCTGTTTTTT; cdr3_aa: CASSSKQGNVAGELFF
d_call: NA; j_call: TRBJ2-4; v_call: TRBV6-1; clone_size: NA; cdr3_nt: TGTGCCAGCAGTGAAGTCGTCCAGGGGAAGGCCAAAAACATTCAGTACTTC; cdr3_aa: CASSEVVQGKAKNIQYF
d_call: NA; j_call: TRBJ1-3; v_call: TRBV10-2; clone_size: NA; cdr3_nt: TGCGCCAGCAGTGAGTCGTACAGGCTATACTCTGGAAACACCATATATTTT; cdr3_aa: CASSESYRLYSGNTIYF
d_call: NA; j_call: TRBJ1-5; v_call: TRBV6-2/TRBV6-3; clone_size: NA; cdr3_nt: TGTGCCAGCAGTTACTCCGGTACGGCACCAAGGGGTCAGCCCCAGCATTTT; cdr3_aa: CASSYSGTAPRGQPQHF
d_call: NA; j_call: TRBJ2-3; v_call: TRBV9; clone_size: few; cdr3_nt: TGTGCCAGCAGCGTGGGCGCTCCCGAGCCTACAGATACGCAGTATTTT; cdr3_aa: CASSVGAPEPTDTQYF
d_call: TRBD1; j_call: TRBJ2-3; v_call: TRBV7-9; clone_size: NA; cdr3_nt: TGTGCCAGCGGATCGACAGGGGGCGGAGGAACTAGCACAGATACGCAGTATTTT; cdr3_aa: CASGSTGGGGTSTDTQYF
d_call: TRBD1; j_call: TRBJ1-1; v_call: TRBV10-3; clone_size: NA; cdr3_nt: TGTGCCATCAGTGAGTTCACAGGGGCGGACACTGAAGCTTTCTTT; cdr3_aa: CAISEFTGADTEAFF
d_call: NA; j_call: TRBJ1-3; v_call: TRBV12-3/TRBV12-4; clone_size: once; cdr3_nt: TGTGCCAGCAGTTTCGGACAAAACACCATATATTTT; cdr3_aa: CASSFGQNTIYF
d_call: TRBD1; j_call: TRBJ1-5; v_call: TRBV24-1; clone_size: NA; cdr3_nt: TGTGCCACCAGTGACGGGACAGGGACAAATCAGCCCCAGCATTTT; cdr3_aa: CATSDGTGTNQPQHF
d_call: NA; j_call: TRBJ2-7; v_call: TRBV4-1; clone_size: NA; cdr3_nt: TGCGCCAGCAGCCAAGGGCAGGGGCCCGGCTACGAGCAGTACTTC; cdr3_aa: CASSQGQGPGYEQYF